One and the same sample provided the 6 T cell receptor beta chains below, sequenced in a study of T cells in localized non-small cell lung cancer. Profiled with immunoSEQ multiplex PCR; TCRdb holds only in-frame clones, not every one. The sample holds about 24,000 clones, roughly 90% seen once. The input for sequencing was PBMCs, taken before any cancer treatment. Source of these receptors: a man aged 40 to 70 with stage II lung adenocarcinoma.

This clone was recorded only once. This chain uses TRBV11-3 with TRBJ2-7; 9 bases line up with TRBD1. Losses at the gene ends were 5 bases for V and 4 bases for J; bases not matched to a gene: 15. The CDR3 sequence is 17 residues long. The germline V gene has CDR1 SGHNT and CDR2 YENEEA. Here the CDR3 reads CASSGWGDRAVAYEQYF. The CDR3 DNA reads as TGTGCCAGCAGCGGCTGGGGGGACAGGGCTGTAGCTTACGAGCAGTACTTC.

The V call is TRBV19, the J call TRBJ2-5; 8 bases are shared with TRBD1. Per germline, CDR1 LNHDA and CDR2 SQIVND (reference sequence). There are 16 residues in the CDR3. The V and J ends lost 6 bases and 5 bases, in that order; junction bases with no gene match: 14. This CDR3 reads CASRNRGDRGEETQYF. The CDR3 DNA is TGTGCCAGTAGAAATAGGGGAGACAGGGGAGAGGAGACCCAGTACTTC.

V is TRBV19 and J is TRBJ2-2; 7 bases match TRBD2. Germline CDR1 is LNHDA and CDR2 is SQIVND (reference sequence). V dropped 7 bases and J dropped 4; count of bases not matched to a gene: 15. The CDR3 extends over 17 amino acids. The CDR3 nucleotides read TGTGCCAGTACCCCCGCCGGGCAGCGGGAAGGCACCGGGGAGCTGTTTTTT. Its protein is CASTPAGQREGTGELFF. The full variable domain, with the rest looked up from reference TRBV19 and TRBJ2-2, is DGGITQSPKYLFRKEGQNVTLSCEQNLNHDAMYWYRQDPGQGLRLIYYSQIVNDFQKGDIAEGYSVSREKKESFPLTVTSAQKNPTAFYLCASTPAGQREGTGELFFGEGSRLTVL.

The chain uses TRBV10-3 and TRBJ1-5, with D maybe TRBD1 (6 bases). Trimming took off 10 bases at V and 3 bases at J, with 13 bases between the two ends. Germline-derived CDR1 and CDR2 are ENHRY and SYGVKD. The CDR3 has 13 residues. CDR3 nucleotide sequence: TGTGCCACCGTAGACAGGCCCAATCAGCCCCAGCATTTT. This encodes CATVDRPNQPQHF.

J is TRBJ1-5 and V is TRBV30; D possibly corresponds to TRBD1 (6 bases). CDR1 GTSNPN and CDR2 SVGIG come from the germline V gene (reference sequence). V lost 0 bases and J lost 11, with 26 bases in between. This CDR3 has 17 residues. The DNA for the CDR3 is TGTGCCTGGAGTGTAAAGCCCCAGGGGAATAGGAGGTGGGCCCAGCATTTT. Translation gives CAWSVKPQGNRRWAQHF.

J is TRBJ2-3 and V is TRBV5-1; D unclear. Germline V lookup: CDR1 SGHRS, CDR2 YFSETQ. This CDR3 is built from 14 residues. Trimming took 2 bases from V and 0 from J, leaving 7 bases between them. The CDR3 loop reads CASSLPDSTDTQYF. The CDR3 bases are TGCGCCAGCAGCTTACCTGACAGCACAGATACGCAGTATTTT.